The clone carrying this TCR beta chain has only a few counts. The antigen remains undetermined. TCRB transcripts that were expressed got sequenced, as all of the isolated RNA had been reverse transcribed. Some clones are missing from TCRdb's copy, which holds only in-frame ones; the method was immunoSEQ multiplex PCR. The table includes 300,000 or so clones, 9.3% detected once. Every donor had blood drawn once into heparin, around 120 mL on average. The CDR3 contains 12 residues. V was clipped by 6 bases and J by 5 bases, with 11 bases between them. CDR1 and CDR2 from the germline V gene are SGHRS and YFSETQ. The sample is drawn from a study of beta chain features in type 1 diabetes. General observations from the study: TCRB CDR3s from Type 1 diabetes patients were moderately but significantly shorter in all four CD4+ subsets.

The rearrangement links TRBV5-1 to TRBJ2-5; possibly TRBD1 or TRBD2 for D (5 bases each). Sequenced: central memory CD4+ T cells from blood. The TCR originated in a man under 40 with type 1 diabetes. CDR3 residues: CASKRGEETQYF. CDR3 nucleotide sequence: TGCGCCAGCAAAAGAGGGGAGGAGACCCAGTACTTC.